This TCR beta chain originates from a study of siplizumab effects on memory and regulatory T cells. Overall study findings and caveats: It was not possible to assign a naive or memory phenotype to roughly 80-95% of proliferating CD4+ or CD8+ clones. Poor capture below about 10^-5 frequency left most alloreactive clones unmapped to unstimulated subsets. In controls, about a quarter of mappable alloreactive CD4+ clones were Treg-derived on average, versus about 69% with siplizumab.

As to this clone: Its specificity is not known.

The data were produced by immunoSEQ multiplex PCR, yet TCRdb's version contains in-frame clones alone and is incomplete. Of over 50,000 clones in the sample, 75% to 90% were seen once. The receptor's source is a human donor in good health. What was sequenced was memory CD4+ T cells sorted from blood.

The CDR3 reads CASSLSQGGEQFF. CDR3 nucleotide sequence: TGTGCCAGCAGCTTGAGTCAGGGAGGTGAGCAGTTCTTC. The chain combines TRBV5-4 with TRBJ2-1; possible D gene TRBD2, 6 bases. Trimming cost V 1 base and J 9 bases, with 11 bases left between them. This CDR3 region has 13 residues. Germline CDR1 is SGHNT and CDR2 is YYREEE (reference sequence).